What follows describes a single T cell receptor beta chain. Its antigen is unknown. No much larger clone is present one base from it, and per-base qualities are unavailable. From cysteine to phenylalanine, the CDR3 is 16 amino acids long. Only the CDR3 part of the read is kept: 48 bases, read in frame from the first base. Relative to germline, V is missing 4 bases and J is missing 1 base, with 8 bases of the junction outside any gene match. CDR1 and CDR2, looked up from the germline V gene, are KGHSH and LQKENI. This sample was taken from a study of Ad26.COV2.S vaccination and SARS-CoV-2 variants (dated by TCRdb to about 2021). Regarding the research as a whole: Vaccine-arm donors were drawn from COV1001, a multicentre, randomized, double-blind, placebo-controlled phase I-IIa trial of Ad26.COV2.S in healthy adults. Investigators did not know the trial group allocation while performing experiments and assessing outcomes. TCRbeta repertoire sequencing was used to assess the specificity and breadth of SARS-CoV-2-reactive T cell receptors after Ad26.COV2.S vaccination. Ad26.COV2.S was administered intramuscularly at 5 x 10^10 or 1 x 10^11 viral particles, either as a single shot or as two shots given 56 days apart. A total of roughly 32 samples were included in the TCR-sequenced set, comprising around 19 Ad26.COV2.S vaccine recipients, 5 placebo recipients and 8 SARS-CoV-2 convalescent individuals. Trial participants were randomized into five groups of five: low-dose or high-dose Ad26.COV2.S given once or twice, or placebo on both occasions.

Beyond this particular receptor, the publication reports: The study was not powered to compare responses between vaccine doses or regimens. The authors noted that the TCR breadth and depth analyses may have underestimated total T cell responses. Non-spike TCR breadth was comparable between vaccine and placebo recipients, consistent with the vaccine containing only spike. Spike-specific TCR breadth was higher in Ad26.COV2.S recipients than in placebo recipients (P = 0.0014). After vaccination, spike-specific CD8+ and CD4+ T cell responses were reported to show substantial breadth.

The treatment or condition label, as the study defines it: over 15 received Ad26.COV2.S at low or high dose, single or two shots; five or six received placebo; per-sample allocation not given. Repertoires of vaccine and placebo recipients were sequenced from samples collected on day 63 after the first injection. In Cohort 1b, about two dozen adults aged 18-55 years were enrolled at a single site in Boston, USA, between 29 July and 7 August 2020. Ad26.COV2.S consisted of a replication-incompetent adenovirus type 26 vector by which a prefusion-stabilized SARS-CoV-2 spike protein from the original Wuhan strain was expressed. TCRbeta CDR3 regions were sequenced with the immunoSEQ Assay. After extraction, genomic DNA underwent amplification by bias-controlled multiplex PCR, followed by high-throughput sequencing. On the authors' methods: To quantify the absolute abundance of each unique TCRbeta CDR3 region, sequences were collapsed and filtered. Usable DNA was measured by amplifying reference genes present in all nucleated cells, and TCRbeta template counts were normalized to that usable DNA to estimate T cell fraction. Repertoire TCRs were annotated as SARS-CoV-2-specific when V gene, CDR3 amino acid sequence and J gene were exactly matched to a known reactive TCR set. The reference SARS-CoV-2 TCR set was derived from MIRA and filtered for enrichment in COVID-19-positive ImmuneCODE repertoires, a step that removed public or cross-reactive TCRs. Using the MIRA antigens, annotated TCRs were further analysed by specific ORF or by position within an ORF. Breadth was defined as the number of annotated unique rearrangements divided by the total number of unique productive rearrangements, and depth was defined as the summed frequency of the annotated unique rearrangements. Two-sided Wilcoxon rank-sum tests were applied when comparing TCR breadth between groups. The clones in this table, taken by TCRdb from immuneACCESS, are in-frame only. Not every clone is retained; where verified, under half of the shortfall comes from an unresolved V gene, and the cause of the rest is unknown. The DNA was the basis for D and trimming; V, J and clone size are from that table. The sample profile shows hundreds of thousands of clones; 65% to 90% of them were found once. The ten largest clones take up over 8.5% of the sample.

Sample: peripheral blood, taken in a trial of Ad26.COV2.S vaccine versus placebo. The rearrangement joined TRBV18 to TRBJ2-3; 7 middle bases align to TRBD1. The clonotype originates from a person aged 18-65 years who received the Ad26.COV2.S COVID-19 vaccine or a placebo. The nucleotides are TGTGCCAGCTCACAGGGGACAGCCCGGGGCACAGATACGCAGTATTTT. Its protein is CASSQGTARGTDTQYF.